This is a list of T cell receptor beta chains from one sample in a study of OX40 agonist ivuxolimab in advanced cancers. Some clones are missing from TCRdb's copy, which holds only in-frame ones; the method was immunoSEQ multiplex PCR. The sample has around 84,000 clones, about 92% seen once. The material sequenced was CD4+ or CD8+ T cells sorted from blood, taken in a trial of the OX40 agonist ivuxolimab. These receptors originate from an adult with an advanced solid tumor such as melanoma, head and neck, liver or kidney cancer. The conserved cysteine and the conserved F or W are not part of the CDR3 here.

J: TRBJ2-7; V: TRBV6-5; CDR3: ASSSPGGLSYEQY
J: TRBJ2-7; V: TRBV6-1; CDR3: ASRDRGDYEQY
J: TRBJ1-1; V: TRBV5-6; CDR3: ASSLRGLNTEAF
J: TRBJ2-3; V: TRBV30; CDR3: AWSVGSSTDTQY
J: TRBJ2-2; V: TRBV9; CDR3: ASSPWPNTGELF
J: TRBJ2-5; V: TRBV10-1; CDR3: ASSESKSAGGATQY
J: TRBJ2-5; V: TRBV11-3; CDR3: ASSFQGIGETQY
J: TRBJ1-2; V: TRBV5-4; CDR3: ASSRRRGQGRYGYT
J: TRBJ1-6; V: TRBV6-6; CDR3: ASSLGQGGGSPLH
J: TRBJ2-2; V: TRBV27; CDR3: ASSFNTPGLGAGELF
J: TRBJ2-7; V: TRBV5-4; CDR3: ASSQKTGGGLEQY
J: TRBJ2-3; V: TRBV7-8; CDR3: ASSFGTGTADTQY
J: TRBJ2-5; V: TRBV19; CDR3: ASKGRVYQETQY
J: TRBJ1-2; V: TRBV28; CDR3: ASSLTGQRKSYGYT
J: TRBJ1-4; V: TRBV2; CDR3: ASSEVPGDGEKLF
J: TRBJ2-7; V: TRBV5-4; CDR3: ASSLDLVYEQY
J: TRBJ2-7; V: TRBV7-9; CDR3: ASSLTSLYEQY
J: TRBJ1-1; V: TRBV7-9; CDR3: ASSLFENTEAF
J: TRBJ1-6; V: TRBV5-4; CDR3: ASSSGPIRSNSPLH
J: TRBJ2-3; V: TRBV6-5; CDR3: ASSYSSPTDTQY
J: TRBJ2-5; V: TRBV7-2; CDR3: ASSTVETQY
J: TRBJ1-1; V: TRBV10-3; CDR3: AISDQGAPDTEAF
J: TRBJ2-2; V: TRBV6-1; CDR3: ASSDLGPPGELF
J: TRBJ2-1; V: TRBV7-2; CDR3: ASSSRGWSRKNYNEQF
J: TRBJ2-7; V: TRBV4-1; CDR3: ASSPLAGGQEQY
J: TRBJ1-2; V: TRBV6-5; CDR3: ASRLQGAGGYT
J: TRBJ1-2; V: TRBV19; CDR3: ASSRTAGTDYGYT
J: TRBJ1-1; V: TRBV30; CDR3: AWTNGGSAF
J: TRBJ1-3; V: TRBV2; CDR3: ASSFRGSTPIY
J: TRBJ2-3; V: TRBV11-2; CDR3: ASSFRDSPTDTQY
J: TRBJ2-7; V: TRBV5-4; CDR3: ASSSSLYEQY
J: TRBJ2-7; V: TRBV2; CDR3: ASSEASGFSSYEQY
J: TRBJ2-7; V: TRBV29-1; CDR3: SVGGGTSGRSREQY
J: TRBJ1-2; V: TRBV18; CDR3: ASSPEAYGYT
J: TRBJ1-3; V: TRBV7-2; CDR3: ASSPGRFSGNTIY
J: TRBJ1-1; V: TRBV19; CDR3: ASSVERGTEAF
J: TRBJ1-2; V: TRBV6-1; CDR3: ASSGAQGVLYGYT
J: TRBJ1-4; V: TRBV4-1; CDR3: ASTRVGKKGGKEKLF
J: TRBJ2-7; V: TRBV4-1; CDR3: ASSQGLLEGRYEQY
J: TRBJ2-7; V: TRBV27; CDR3: ASSHNREGEQY
J: TRBJ2-3; V: TRBV7-2; CDR3: ASSSPGTDTQY
J: TRBJ1-3; V: TRBV11-3; CDR3: ASSQGGAGNTIY
J: TRBJ2-5; V: TRBV6-1; CDR3: ASSEALSQGEETQY
J: TRBJ2-7; V: TRBV27; CDR3: ASSPRVLSYEQY
J: TRBJ2-7; V: TRBV5-1; CDR3: ASSSGLPPYEQY
J: TRBJ2-3; V: TRBV29-1; CDR3: SVLGGRAPTDTQY
J: TRBJ2-3; V: TRBV19; CDR3: ASSPGAGATDTQY
J: TRBJ1-3; V: TRBV5-1; CDR3: ASSRAGSTGNTIY
J: TRBJ2-5; V: TRBV11-2; CDR3: ASSTGGFAGGLQETQY
J: TRBJ2-6; V: TRBV18; CDR3: ASSPYRDRGSGANVLT
J: TRBJ1-2; V: TRBV6-1; CDR3: ASSGDPQGAGPYT
J: TRBJ1-3; V: TRBV19; CDR3: ASTKGWGSGDTIY
J: TRBJ1-4; V: TRBV9; CDR3: ASSVALGTVEKLF
J: TRBJ2-3; V: TRBV30; CDR3: AWSVGVDTDTQY
J: TRBJ1-5; V: TRBV19; CDR3: ASSMTGDQPQH
J: TRBJ1-2; V: TRBV5-8; CDR3: TSSLSGTGKVLVNGYT